The rows below give T cell receptor beta chains drawn from one sample of a study of beta chain features in type 1 diabetes. Method: immunoSEQ multiplex PCR; TCRdb's copy keeps in-frame clones and lacks some. The table has just over 25,000 clones, around half seen once. What was sequenced was stem cell memory CD4+ T cells from blood. These receptors were collected from a man aged 25 to 45 with type 1 diabetes. Each CDR3 is given without its conserved first and last residue. Fields, in order: D gene, V gene, CDR3 protein. The D gene is left open where the match is weak.

D gene: .
V gene: TRBV7-2
CDR3 protein: ASSLVQGKDDGYT

D gene: .
V gene: TRBV5-1
CDR3 protein: ASSLGQQNTEAF

D gene: TRBD1
V gene: TRBV2
CDR3 protein: ASSLGTGGAGANVLT

D gene: TRBD1
V gene: TRBV5-1
CDR3 protein: ASRSGGRTGANVLT

D gene: TRBD1
V gene: TRBV2
CDR3 protein: ASRDRVATNEKLF

D gene: .
V gene: TRBV6-1
CDR3 protein: ASREDTQY

D gene: TRBD1
V gene: TRBV19
CDR3 protein: ASSMDREGYGYT

D gene: TRBD2
V gene: TRBV7-7
CDR3 protein: ASSSNLAEETQY

D gene: .
V gene: TRBV28
CDR3 protein: ASSPPAGELF

D gene: TRBD1
V gene: TRBV27
CDR3 protein: ASSSGQGAGEQY

D gene: .
V gene: TRBV7-2
CDR3 protein: ASSRGSINTEAF

D gene: TRBD1
V gene: TRBV6-1
CDR3 protein: ASRTGGNTGELF

D gene: TRBD1
V gene: TRBV11-2
CDR3 protein: ASSLPRTGRPYNEQF